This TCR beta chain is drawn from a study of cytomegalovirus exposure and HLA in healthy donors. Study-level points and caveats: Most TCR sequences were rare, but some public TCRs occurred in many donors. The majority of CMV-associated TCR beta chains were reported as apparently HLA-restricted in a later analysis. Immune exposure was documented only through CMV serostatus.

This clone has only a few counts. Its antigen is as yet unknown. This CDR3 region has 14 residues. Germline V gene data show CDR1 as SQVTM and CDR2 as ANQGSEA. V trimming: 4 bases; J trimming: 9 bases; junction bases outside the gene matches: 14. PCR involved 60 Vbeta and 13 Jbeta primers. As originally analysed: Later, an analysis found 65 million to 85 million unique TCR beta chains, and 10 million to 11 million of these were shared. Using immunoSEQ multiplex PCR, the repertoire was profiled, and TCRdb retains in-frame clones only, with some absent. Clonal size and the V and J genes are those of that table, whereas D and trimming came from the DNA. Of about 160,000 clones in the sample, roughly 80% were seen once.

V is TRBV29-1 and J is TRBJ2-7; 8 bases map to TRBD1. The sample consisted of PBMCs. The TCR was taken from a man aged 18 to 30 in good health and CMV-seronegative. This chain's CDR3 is CSVGSGTGQLGQYF. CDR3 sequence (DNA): TGCAGCGTTGGGTCCGGGACAGGACAATTAGGGCAGTACTTC.